This record concerns one T cell receptor beta chain sequence. This CDR3 has 16 amino acids. Germline CDR1 reads MNHEY; CDR2 reads SVGAGI. J lost 2 bases, V lost 2 bases, and 7 bases had no gene match. The sample belongs to a study of cytomegalovirus exposure and HLA in healthy donors. It was with 60 Vbeta and 13 Jbeta primers that the PCR ran. Produced via immunoSEQ multiplex PCR; TCRdb's table is partial and in-frame only. Reported are some 53,000 clones; the ten largest clones contain 9% to 15%. This rearrangement joins TRBV6-5 to TRBJ2-7, with 9 bases matching TRBD2. This receptor was identified in an older woman in good health and CMV-seropositive. The specimen sequenced was PBMCs. CDR3 DNA sequence: TGTGCCAGCAGTTACCTCAAGCGGGGGGATGCCTACGAGCAGTACTTC. Protein: CASSYLKRGDAYEQYF.